A single sample gave rise to the 9 T cell receptor beta chains below, sequenced in a study of blood T cell repertoires in COVID-19. TCRdb keeps only in-frame clones here, not all; method: immunoSEQ multiplex PCR. The repertoire includes around 130,000 clones, approximately 85% of them detected once, and 2.5% to 3% sits in the top ten. Sequenced: peripheral blood. The source of these receptors is a man aged 45-65 years with acute or convalescent COVID-19.

This chain links TRBV6-5 with TRBJ1-3; 7 bases map to TRBD1. CDR1 is MNHEY and CDR2 is SVGAGI in the germline V gene. Losses at the gene ends were 3 bases for V and 4 bases for J; bases not matched to a gene: 9. This CDR3 has 16 residues. The CDR3 DNA reads as TGTGCCAGCAGTTATTCGGCAGACAGGGCCGGAAACACCATATATTTT. This sequence encodes CASSYSADRAGNTIYF.

J is TRBJ1-2 and V is TRBV7-8; D gene uncertain. The CDR3 covers 14 residues. Per the germline V gene, CDR1 is SGHVS and CDR2 is FQNEAQ. V was pared by 1 base and J by 8 bases, with 14 bases between. The CDR3 DNA follows: TGTGCCAGCAGCTTAGATGAGGTGTCCCTAGGCTACACCTTC. This translates into CASSLDEVSLGYTF.

The CDR3 is CASSQVVAGRSGANVLTF. The CDR3 DNA reads as TGTGCCAGCAGCCAAGTAGTAGCGGGGAGATCTGGGGCCAACGTCCTGACTTTC. This chain links TRBV3-1 (or the pseudogene TRBV3-2) with TRBJ2-6; TRBD2 agrees at 8 bases. CDR1 is LGHDT, CDR2 YNNKEL, per germline (reference sequence). The CDR3 length is 18 residues. With V trimmed by 1 base and J by 1 base, 6 bases remained unmatched.

V is TRBV5-6 and J is TRBJ1-3, with 8 bases that match TRBD1. Germline-derived CDR1 and CDR2 are SGHDT and YYEEEE. The CDR3 is 14 residues long. With V trimmed by 2 bases and J by 7 bases, 5 bases remained unmatched. The CDR3 DNA reads TGTGCCAGCAGCTTACAGGACAGGGAGAACACCATATATTTT. Its protein is CASSLQDRENTIYF.

This clone has just one count. The V gene is TRBV9, the J gene TRBJ2-6, with 7 bases matching TRBD1. After removal of 4 bases from V and 0 bases from J, the junction contained 7 bases not matched to a gene. This CDR3 region has 17 residues. Germline loops: CDR1 SGDLS, CDR2 YYNGEE. The CDR3: CASSSATGSSGANVLTF. CDR3 bases: TGTGCCAGCAGCTCCGCGACAGGGAGCTCTGGGGCCAACGTCCTGACTTTC.

The gene calls are TRBV15 and TRBJ1-1, with D tentatively TRBD1 (5 bases). Trimming stripped 1 base from V and 4 bases from J, with 13 bases between. Germline V gene lookup returns CDR1 LNHNV and CDR2 YYDKDF (reference sequence). The CDR3 consists of 15 residues. This CDR3 is CATSRVPPGLTEAFF. The DNA of the CDR3 is TGTGCCACCAGCAGAGTTCCCCCGGGACTCACTGAAGCTTTCTTT. The full variable domain, rest sourced from reference TRBV15 and TRBJ1-1, is DAMVIQNPRYQVTQFGKPVTLSCSQTLNHNVMYWYQQKSSQAPKLLFHYYDKDFNNEADTPDNFQSRRPNTSFCFLDIRSPGLGDTAMYLCATSRVPPGLTEAFFGQGTRLTVV.

The gene calls are TRBV10-1 and TRBJ1-1; a weak D match, TRBD1 (5 bases). Trimming removed 4 bases at V and 0 bases at J, with 9 bases between. Germline lookup yields CDR1 WNHNN and CDR2 SYGVQD (reference sequence). This CDR3 contains 14 residues. CDR3 loop: CASSVGLVNTEAFF. DNA for the CDR3: TGCGCCAGCAGTGTGGGACTGGTGAACACTGAAGCTTTCTTT.

The chain has TRBV30 and TRBJ1-5; 7 bases map to TRBD1. Trimming at V came to 4 bases and at J to 9 bases, leaving 12 bases not matched to a gene. The CDR3 runs to 14 residues. Germline loops: CDR1 GTSNPN, CDR2 SVGIG (reference sequence). The CDR3 region has the DNA TGTGCCTGGAAGCTGACACAGGGGTCGGGGCCCCAGCATTTT. It is translated as CAWKLTQGSGPQHF.

The CDR3 protein is CASLLGGGETQYF. The CDR3 DNA follows: TGTGCCAGCTTGCTGGGGGGGGGAGAGACCCAGTACTTC. This chain connects TRBV5-6 to TRBJ2-5, with TRBD2 matching over 7 bases. V dropped 7 bases and J dropped 4; count of bases not matched to a gene: 7. The CDR3 spans 13 residues. Germline V CDR1 and CDR2: SGHDT, YYEEEE.